This T cell receptor (beta chain) emerged from a study of T cells in women clearing cervical HPV infection. As for the study in general: Case blood drawn at lesion detection; control blood after infection cleared. General observations from the study: TRBV6-7 relative abundance averaged approximately 0.11% in cases and 0.15% to 0.2% in controls.

The CDR3 spans 15 residues. Germline V gives CDR1 SGHRS, CDR2 YFSETQ. With 4 bases removed from V and 5 bases from J, the gap between germline ends came to 15 bases. For this clone: Its antigen is as yet unknown. The CDR3 end is not reached by the read, which stops 3 residues before it; the germline J gene fills it in.

TCRdb keeps only in-frame clones here, not all; method: immunoSEQ multiplex PCR. Recorded for this sample: 40,000 or so clones. Sequencing was done on a sample of blood buffy coat. The origin of this receptor is a woman aged 18-70 years with a cervical HPV16 infection that either progressed to CIN3+ or cleared (not recorded which). The V and J genes are TRBV5-1 and TRBJ1-4, with a tentative D call TRBD1 (5 bases). The sequenced CDR3 bases are TGCGCCAGCAGCCTGGGGGGGGGAATGAATGAAAAA. This sequence encodes CASSLGGGMNEK. Given in full, the CDR3 is CASSLGGGMNEKLFF. Full variable domain (missing parts from reference TRBV5-1 and TRBJ1-4): KAGVTQTPRYLIKTRGQQVTLSCSPISGHRSVSWYQQTPGQGLQFLFEYFSETQRNKGNFPGRFSGRQFSNSRSEMNVSTLELGDSALYLCASSLGGGMNEKLFFGSGTQLSVL.